This TCR beta chain was captured by sequencing in a study of regulatory T cells in long-lasting Graves disease. The TCR beta library used iRepertoire HTBI primers with Arm-PCR amplification of CDR3. Authors' data handling: Identification yielded 60 or so TRBV and 13 to 15 TRBJ segments across samples. TCRdb passed the multiplex PCR reads through MiXCR, listing each CDR3 protein once. TCRdb's processing, not the authors', yielded these V and J calls. Of 420,000 or so distinct CDR3 sequences listed, roughly a quarter are singletons. The CDR3 has 12 amino acids. J was trimmed by 6 bases and V by 8 bases; bases with no gene match: 4. Time point in this sample: persistent/refractory GD, antithyroid drugs over 5 years with positive TRAb. The authors made the TCR library using RNA they extracted from PBMCs. This clonotype appeared many times. The antigen remains unidentified. Study-level results: The number of shared public clonotypes was higher in persistent patients (roughly 2,800) than new patients (roughly 970). Accuracy was perhaps lowered by the small sample size.

This sequence joins TRBV12-3 or TRBV12-4 and TRBJ1-3, with 7 bases that match TRBD1. Sequencing was performed on peripheral blood mononuclear cells (PBMCs), taken when the disease was refractory, from a patient treated with antithyroid drugs. The TCR comes from a female donor with Graves disease. The CDR3 DNA follows: TGTGCCAGCCGACAGGGCCTAAACACCATATATTTT. This codes for CASRQGLNTIYF.